One sample yielded the 15 T cell receptor beta chains listed below, sequenced in a study of blood T cell repertoires in COVID-19. The assay was immunoSEQ multiplex PCR, and TCRdb's table has in-frame clones only and misses some. The repertoire holds a few hundred thousand clones, with roughly 90% as singletons. The sample taken for sequencing was peripheral blood. These receptors all stem from a woman aged 30 to 39 with COVID-19, enrolled during active disease.

The rearrangement links TRBV2 to TRBJ1-1; D is undetermined. The V and J ends lost 11 bases and 4 bases respectively, with 20 bases between them. The CDR3 has 14 residues. Germline V gene sequence: CDR1 SNHLY, CDR2 FYNNEI. DNA of the CDR3: TGTGCCGGCGCCCAGGCCGTACTAGTCACTGAAGCTTTCTTT. Translating it yields CAGAQAVLVTEAFF.

The genes are TRBV11-3 and TRBJ2-1; D remains unclear. The germline gives CDR1 SGHNT, CDR2 YENEEA. The CDR3 is 13 residues long. The V end was cut by 4 bases, the J end by 4 bases, with 8 bases between. Written as DNA, the CDR3 is TGTGCCAGCAGCTATCTAGATTACAATGAGCAGTTCTTC. It codes for CASSYLDYNEQFF.

The count of this clone is one. This sequence joins TRBV9 and TRBJ2-4; perhaps TRBD2 as D (5 bases). The CDR3 covers 14 residues. V dropped 0 bases and J dropped 9 bases, with 13 bases sitting between them. Germline CDR1 SGDLS, CDR2 YYNGEE. CDR3: CASSVAGELGIQYF. The CDR3 bases are TGTGCCAGCAGCGTAGCCGGGGAATTAGGCATTCAGTACTTC.

V is TRBV3-1 (or the pseudogene TRBV3-2) and J is TRBJ1-2, with unresolved D. Per germline, CDR1 LGHDT and CDR2 YNNKEL (reference sequence). The ends were cut back, 4 bases at V and 7 bases at J, with 13 bases in the middle. CDR3 size: 13 residues. In DNA, the CDR3 is TGTGCCAGCAGCCGAGGTGGTATCCGTGGCTACACCTTC. Its protein product is CASSRGGIRGYTF.

The chain is built from TRBV19 and TRBJ1-6; maybe TRBD1 (6 bases). The V and J ends lost 6 bases and 9 bases respectively, with 15 bases between them. The CDR3 is 14 residues long. In germline, CDR1 is LNHDA, CDR2 SQIVND (reference sequence). The CDR3 loop reads CASRPGQTSSPLHF. CDR3 DNA sequence: TGTGCCAGTAGGCCGGGACAAACTAGTTCACCCCTCCACTTT. The variable domain in full, with the rest retrieved from reference TRBV19 and TRBJ1-6, is DGGITQSPKYLFRKEGQNVTLSCEQNLNHDAMYWYRQDPGQGLRLIYYSQIVNDFQKGDIAEGYSVSREKKESFPLTVTSAQKNPTAFYLCASRPGQTSSPLHFGNGTRLTVT.

The chain recombines TRBV4-3 with TRBJ2-7, with D unclear. CDR3 length equals 13 residues. Trimming stripped 1 base from V and 6 bases from J, with 10 bases between. Germline V lookup: CDR1 LGHNA, CDR2 YSLEER. The CDR3: CASSQGIQSEQYV. The CDR3, as DNA: TGCGCCAGCAGCCAAGGAATACAGTCCGAGCAGTACGTC.

This chain links TRBV7-2 with TRBJ1-4; no reliable D call. V was trimmed by 6 bases and J by 8 bases, leaving 16 bases between them. The CDR3 extends over 14 amino acids. Germline CDR1 is SGHTA and CDR2 is FQGNSA. The CDR3 loop is CASRRDPRGEKLFF. Written as DNA, the CDR3 is TGTGCCAGCAGGCGGGATCCGAGAGGGGAAAAACTGTTTTTT.

V usage is TRBV10-3 and J usage is TRBJ1-1, with D possibly being TRBD1 (6 bases). In germline, CDR1 is ENHRY, CDR2 SYGVKD. The V gene lost 4 bases and the J gene lost 2 bases, with 14 bases spanning the gap. This CDR3 region has 15 residues. The CDR3 bases are TGTGCCATCAGTGGCCACGGGGGGCAAAACACTGAAGCTTTCTTT. Translated, it gives CAISGHGGQNTEAFF.

The rearrangement uses TRBV19 and TRBJ1-5; 10 nucleotides align to TRBD1. V trimming: 1 base; J trimming: 6 bases; junction bases outside the gene matches: 3. Germline values: CDR1 LNHDA, CDR2 SQIVND (reference sequence). The CDR3 is 15 amino acids. The CDR3 DNA follows: TGTGCCAGTAGTATAGCGACAGGGGGCGGTCAGCCCCAGCATTTT. Protein sequence: CASSIATGGGQPQHF.

The chain combines TRBV11-3 with TRBJ2-7, with 12 nucleotides matching TRBD2. The germline V gene encodes CDR1 SGHNT and CDR2 YENEEA. Losses at the gene ends were 5 bases for V and 6 bases for J; bases not matched to a gene: 14. The CDR3 sequence is 17 residues long. In DNA, the CDR3 is TGTGCCAGCAGCCCTGGGACTAGCGGGCGGGATCGTGCCGAGCAGTACGTC. As protein: CASSPGTSGRDRAEQYV.

This clone is a singleton in its sample. The chain carries TRBV9 and TRBJ2-1, with TRBD2 as a possible D gene (6 bases). The germline CDR1 and CDR2 sequences are SGDLS and YYNGEE. The CDR3 consists of 16 residues. Between the trimmed V and J ends, which lost 4 bases and 10 bases, there was a span of 24 bases. CDR3 loop: CASSPGGTYLGSEQFF. CDR3 bases: TGTGCCAGCAGCCCAGGAGGGACTTATTTGGGAAGCGAGCAGTTCTTC.

The gene calls are TRBV3-1 (or the pseudogene TRBV3-2) and TRBJ2-1; TRBD1 agrees at 7 bases. The CDR3 spans 14 residues. Germline V gives CDR1 LGHDT, CDR2 YNNKEL (reference sequence). Unmatched junction bases numbered 6, after V lost 0 bases and J lost 10 bases. CDR3 amino acids: CASSQDQGDDEQFF. The CDR3 DNA sequence: TGTGCCAGCAGCCAAGATCAGGGGGACGACGAGCAGTTCTTC.

This chain uses TRBV28 with TRBJ2-2; the match to TRBD1 covers 9 bases. This CDR3 is 14 amino acids long. V lost 7 bases, J lost 7 bases, and 7 bases stayed unmatched. The V gene's germline CDR1 is MDHEN and CDR2 SYDVKM. CDR3 coding DNA: TGTGCCAGCACTCTACAGGGGGCTGGCGGGGAGCTGTTTTTT. Encoded protein: CASTLQGAGGELFF.

The CDR3 loop reads CATEGGGSARHMNTEAFF. DNA of the CDR3: TGTGCCACCGAGGGGGGAGGGAGCGCCCGGCACATGAACACTGAAGCTTTCTTT. The chain recombines TRBV19 with TRBJ1-1, with D possibly being TRBD1 (6 bases). V gave up 10 bases and J gave up 0 bases, with 27 bases separating them. CDR1 and CDR2 from the germline V gene are LNHDA and SQIVND (reference sequence). This CDR3 spans 18 amino acids.

V and J are TRBV5-6 and TRBJ1-5; D uncertain. Germline V gives CDR1 SGHDT, CDR2 YYEEEE. The V end lost 0 bases, the J end lost 2 bases, and 15 bases lay between the germline ends. The CDR3 runs 17 residues. CDR3 sequence: CASSLARGRSGNQPQHF. DNA of the CDR3: TGTGCCAGCAGCTTGGCGCGGGGTCGCTCAGGCAATCAGCCCCAGCATTTT.